This T cell receptor (beta chain) derives from a study of high-grade serous ovarian cancer treatment subgroups. Tumor samples were taken before definitive surgery or chemotherapy. Broader study findings: Bulk tumor TCR sequencing gave no spatial information.

Worth noting for this clone: What it binds is not known.

The assay was immunoSEQ multiplex PCR, and TCRdb's table has in-frame clones only and misses some. The table includes around 27,000 clones, approximately 79% detected once. Germline V lookup: CDR1 GTSNPN, CDR2 SVGIG (reference sequence). This CDR3 has 13 amino acids. The gene calls are TRBV30 and TRBJ2-5; 10 bases are shared with TRBD1. The DNA end lines up better with TRBJ2-7; the J call may be wrong. The source is a human donor with high-grade serous ovarian cancer. The sequenced sample consisted of tumor tissue. CDR3 protein: CAWSWTGGFEQYF. Here the CDR3 DNA reads TGTGCCTGGAGTTGGACAGGGGGTTTCGAGCAGTACTTC.